The T cell receptor beta chain under discussion was sequenced for a study of T cell responses to AZD1222 COVID-19 vaccine. Sequencing was performed with immunoSEQ multiplex PCR; in TCRdb, only in-frame clones are kept and a portion is missing. The sample includes some 140,000 clones, about 93% of them seen just once. General study results and limits: Donors were chiefly white British, with a greater number of females, and clonal diversity was perhaps underestimated. Spike-specific TCR breadth and depth were elevated following two AZD1222 doses. Without day 14 samples, only post-peak T cell repertoires were studied. Dominant at 160-218 and 743-854, vaccine-associated CD4 TCRs also spanned spike.

About this clone itself: Its antigen is undetermined.

In germline, CDR1 is DFQATT, CDR2 SNEGSKA (reference sequence). Unmatched junction bases numbered 7, after V lost 6 bases and J lost 11 bases. The CDR3 loop spans 11 amino acids. The sequenced sample was peripheral blood, obtained 28 days after the second AZD1222 dose. This TCR was recovered from an adult who received the AZD1222 COVID-19 vaccine. V is TRBV20-1 and J is TRBJ1-1; the match to TRBD1 covers 9 bases. CDR3 in amino acids: CSALQGAWAFF. For the CDR3, the DNA is TGCAGTGCGTTACAGGGGGCTTGGGCTTTCTTT.